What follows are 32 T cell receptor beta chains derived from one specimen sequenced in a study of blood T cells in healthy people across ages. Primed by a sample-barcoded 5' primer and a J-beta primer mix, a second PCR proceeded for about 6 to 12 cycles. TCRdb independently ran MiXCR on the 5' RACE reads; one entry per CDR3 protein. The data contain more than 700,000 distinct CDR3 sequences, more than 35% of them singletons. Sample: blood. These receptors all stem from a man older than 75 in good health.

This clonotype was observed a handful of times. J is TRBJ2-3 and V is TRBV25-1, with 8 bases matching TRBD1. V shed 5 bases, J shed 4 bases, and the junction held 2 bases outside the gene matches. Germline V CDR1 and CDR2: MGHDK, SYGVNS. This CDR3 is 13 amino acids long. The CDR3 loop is CASSKQGADTQYF. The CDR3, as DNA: TGTGCCAGCAGTAAACAGGGGGCAGATACGCAGTATTTT.

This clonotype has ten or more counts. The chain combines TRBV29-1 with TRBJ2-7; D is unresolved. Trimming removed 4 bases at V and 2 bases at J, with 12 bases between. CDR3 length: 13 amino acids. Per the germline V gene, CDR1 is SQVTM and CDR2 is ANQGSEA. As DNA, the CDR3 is TGCAGCGTTGTCACATACTTTACCTACGAGCAGTACTTC. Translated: CSVVTYFTYEQYF.

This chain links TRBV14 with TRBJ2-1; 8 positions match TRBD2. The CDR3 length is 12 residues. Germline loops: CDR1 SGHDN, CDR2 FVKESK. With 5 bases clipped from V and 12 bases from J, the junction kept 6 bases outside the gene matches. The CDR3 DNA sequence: TGTGCCAGCAGCGGCGGGGGGAGTGTGCAGTTCTTC. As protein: CASSGGGSVQFF.

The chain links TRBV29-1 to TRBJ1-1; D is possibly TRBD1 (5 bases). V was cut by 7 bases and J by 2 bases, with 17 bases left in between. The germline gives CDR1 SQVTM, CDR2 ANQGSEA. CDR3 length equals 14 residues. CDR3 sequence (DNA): TGCAGCGCCTCCTTCGGGGGAGGCAACACTGAAGCTTTCTTT. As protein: CSASFGGGNTEAFF.

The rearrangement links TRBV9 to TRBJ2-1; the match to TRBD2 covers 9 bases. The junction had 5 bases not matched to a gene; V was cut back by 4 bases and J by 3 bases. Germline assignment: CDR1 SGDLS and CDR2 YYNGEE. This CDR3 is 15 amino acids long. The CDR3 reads CASSIRLADYNEQFF. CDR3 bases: TGTGCCAGCAGCATACGACTAGCGGACTACAATGAGCAGTTCTTC. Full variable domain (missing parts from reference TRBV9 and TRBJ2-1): DSGVTQTPKHLITATGQRVTLRCSPRSGDLSVYWYQQSLDQGLQFLIQYYNGEERAKGNILERFSAQQFPDLHSELNLSSLELGDSALYFCASSIRLADYNEQFFGPGTRLTVL.

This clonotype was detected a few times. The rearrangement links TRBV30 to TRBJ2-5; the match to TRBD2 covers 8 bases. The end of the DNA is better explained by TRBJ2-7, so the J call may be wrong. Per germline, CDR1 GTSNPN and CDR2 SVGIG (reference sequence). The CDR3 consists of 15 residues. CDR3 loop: CAWHGMESGSGEQYF. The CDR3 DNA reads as TGTGCCTGGCATGGAATGGAAAGCGGGAGTGGCGAGCAGTACTTC.

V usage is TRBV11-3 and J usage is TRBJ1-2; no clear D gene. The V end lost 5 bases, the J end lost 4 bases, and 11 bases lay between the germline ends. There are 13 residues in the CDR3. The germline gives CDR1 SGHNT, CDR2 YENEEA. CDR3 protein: CASSPDSGYGYTF. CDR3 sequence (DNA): TGTGCCAGCAGCCCAGATTCTGGCTATGGCTACACCTTC.

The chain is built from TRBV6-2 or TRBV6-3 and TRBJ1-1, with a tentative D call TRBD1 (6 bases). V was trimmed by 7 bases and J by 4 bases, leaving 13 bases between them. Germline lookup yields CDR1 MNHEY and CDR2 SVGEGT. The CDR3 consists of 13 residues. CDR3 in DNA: TGTGCCAGCAAATTGGGGGCTGGCACTGAAGCTTTCTTT. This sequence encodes CASKLGAGTEAFF.

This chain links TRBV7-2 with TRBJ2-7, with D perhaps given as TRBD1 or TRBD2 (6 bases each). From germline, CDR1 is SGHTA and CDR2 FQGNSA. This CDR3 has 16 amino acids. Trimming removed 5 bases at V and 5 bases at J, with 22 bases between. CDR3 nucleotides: TGTGCCAGCAGCCCGGGAGCCGGGACACCTTCCGACGAGCAGTACTTC. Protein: CASSPGAGTPSDEQYF.

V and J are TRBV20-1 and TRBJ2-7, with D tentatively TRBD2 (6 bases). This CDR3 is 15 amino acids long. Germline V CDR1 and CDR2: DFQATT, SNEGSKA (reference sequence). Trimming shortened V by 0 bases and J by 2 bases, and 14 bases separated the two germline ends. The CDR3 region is CSARDWGESPYEQYF. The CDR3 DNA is TGCAGTGCTAGAGATTGGGGGGAGAGCCCCTACGAGCAGTACTTC.

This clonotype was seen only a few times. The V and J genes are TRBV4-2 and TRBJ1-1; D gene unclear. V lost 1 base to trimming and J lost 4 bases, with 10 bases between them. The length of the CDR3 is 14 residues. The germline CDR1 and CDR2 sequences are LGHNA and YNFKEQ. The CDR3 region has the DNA TGTGCCAGCAGCCAAGGGGTATCGGGCACTGAAGCTTTCTTT. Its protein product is CASSQGVSGTEAFF.

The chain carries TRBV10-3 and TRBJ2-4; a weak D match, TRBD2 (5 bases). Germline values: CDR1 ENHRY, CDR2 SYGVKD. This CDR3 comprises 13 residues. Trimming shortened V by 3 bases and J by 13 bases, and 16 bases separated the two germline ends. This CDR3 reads CAISDRTQWEQYF. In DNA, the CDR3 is TGTGCCATCAGTGACAGGACCCAGTGGGAGCAGTACTTC.

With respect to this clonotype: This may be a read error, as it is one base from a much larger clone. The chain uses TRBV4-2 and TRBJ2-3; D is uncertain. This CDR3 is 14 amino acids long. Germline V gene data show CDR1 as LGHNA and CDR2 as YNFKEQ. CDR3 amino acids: CASGQGLGADTQYF. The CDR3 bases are TGTGCCAGCGGCCAAGGTCTAGGTGCAGATACGCAGTATTTT.

The CDR3 sequence is CSVERPGDTQYF. The CDR3 bases are TGCAGCGTTGAACGGCCAGGGGATACGCAGTATTTT. The chain couples TRBV29-1 to TRBJ2-3; perhaps TRBD1 as D (5 bases). The CDR3 covers 12 residues. Trimming cost V 2 bases and J 6 bases, with 9 bases left between them. From germline, CDR1 is SQVTM and CDR2 ANQGSEA.

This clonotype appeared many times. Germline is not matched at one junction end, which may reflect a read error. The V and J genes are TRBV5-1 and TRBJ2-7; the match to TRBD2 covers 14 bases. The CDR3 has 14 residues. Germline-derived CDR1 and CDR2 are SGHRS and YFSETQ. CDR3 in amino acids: CASSGTSGRYEQYF. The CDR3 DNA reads TGTGCCAGCAGCGGGACTAGCGGGAGATACGAGCAGTACTTC.

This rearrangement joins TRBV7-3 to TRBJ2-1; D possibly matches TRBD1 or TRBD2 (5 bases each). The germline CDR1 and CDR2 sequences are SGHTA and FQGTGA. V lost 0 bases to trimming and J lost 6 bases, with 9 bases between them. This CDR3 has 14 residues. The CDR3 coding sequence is TGTGCCAGCAGCTTAACTGCCGGGACCAATGAGCAGTTCTTC. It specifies CASSLTAGTNEQFF. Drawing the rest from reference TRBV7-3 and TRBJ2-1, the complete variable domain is GAGVSQTPSNKVTEKGKYVELRCDPISGHTALYWYRQSLGQGPEFLIYFQGTGAADDSGLPNDRFFAVRPEGSVSTLKIQRTERGDSAVYLCASSLTAGTNEQFFGPGTRLTVL.

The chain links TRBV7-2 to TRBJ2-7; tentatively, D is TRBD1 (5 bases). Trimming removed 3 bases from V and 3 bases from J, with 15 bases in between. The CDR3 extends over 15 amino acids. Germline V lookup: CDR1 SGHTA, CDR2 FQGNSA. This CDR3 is CASSFEPAGHYEQYF. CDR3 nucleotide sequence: TGTGCCAGCAGCTTTGAACCCGCAGGGCACTACGAGCAGTACTTC.

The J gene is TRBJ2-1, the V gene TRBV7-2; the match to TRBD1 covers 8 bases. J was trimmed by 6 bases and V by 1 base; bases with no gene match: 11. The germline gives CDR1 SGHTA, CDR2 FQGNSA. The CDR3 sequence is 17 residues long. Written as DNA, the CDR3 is TGTGCCAGCAGCTTAGTTCCCGTTAATGACAGGGGCAATGAGCAGTTCTTC. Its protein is CASSLVPVNDRGNEQFF.

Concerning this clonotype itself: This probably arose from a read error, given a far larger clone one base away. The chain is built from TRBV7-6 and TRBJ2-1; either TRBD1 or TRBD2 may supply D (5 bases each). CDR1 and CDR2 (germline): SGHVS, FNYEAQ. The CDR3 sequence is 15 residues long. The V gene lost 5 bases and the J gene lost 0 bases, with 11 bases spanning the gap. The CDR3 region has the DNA TGTGCCAGCAGCCTCGGGGACGGCTCCTACAATGAGCAGTTCTTC. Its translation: CASSLGDGSYNEQFF.

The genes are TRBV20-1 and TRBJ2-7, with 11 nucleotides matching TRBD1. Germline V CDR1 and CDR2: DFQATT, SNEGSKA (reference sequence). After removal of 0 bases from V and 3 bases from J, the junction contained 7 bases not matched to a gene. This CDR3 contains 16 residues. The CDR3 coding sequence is TGCAGTGCTAGAGATAGACGGGACAGGGGGATCTACGAGCAGTACTTC. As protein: CSARDRRDRGIYEQYF.

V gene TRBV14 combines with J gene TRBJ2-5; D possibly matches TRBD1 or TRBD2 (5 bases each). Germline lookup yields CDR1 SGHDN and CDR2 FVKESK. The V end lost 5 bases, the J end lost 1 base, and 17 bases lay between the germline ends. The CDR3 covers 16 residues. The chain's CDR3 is CASSFRALGTQETQYF. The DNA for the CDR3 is TGTGCCAGCAGCTTTCGTGCTCTCGGGACCCAAGAGACCCAGTACTTC.

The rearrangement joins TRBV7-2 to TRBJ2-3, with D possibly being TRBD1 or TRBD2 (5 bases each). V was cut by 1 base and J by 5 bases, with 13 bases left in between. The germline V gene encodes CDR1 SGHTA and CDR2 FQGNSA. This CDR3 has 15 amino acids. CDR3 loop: CASSLGPQGVDTQYF. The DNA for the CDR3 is TGTGCCAGCAGCTTAGGTCCTCAGGGAGTAGATACGCAGTATTTT.

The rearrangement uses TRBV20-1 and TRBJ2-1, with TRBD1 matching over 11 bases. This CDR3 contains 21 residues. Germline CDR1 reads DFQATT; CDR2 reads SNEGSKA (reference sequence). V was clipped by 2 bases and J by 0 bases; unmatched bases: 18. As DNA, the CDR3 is TGCAGTGCTAGACCCCCGTCCCAGGACAGGGGGCGTGAGACCTCCTACAATGAGCAGTTCTTC. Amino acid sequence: CSARPPSQDRGRETSYNEQFF.

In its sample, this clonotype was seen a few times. The CDR3 protein is CSARGGGTGTDTQYF. The DNA of the CDR3 is TGCAGTGCTAGGGGGGGAGGGACGGGCACAGATACGCAGTATTTT. The J gene is TRBJ2-3, the V gene TRBV20-1; 7 bases fit TRBD2. The CDR3 sequence is 15 residues long. With 3 bases clipped from V and 1 base from J, the junction kept 7 bases outside the gene matches. Germline V lookup: CDR1 DFQATT, CDR2 SNEGSKA (reference sequence).

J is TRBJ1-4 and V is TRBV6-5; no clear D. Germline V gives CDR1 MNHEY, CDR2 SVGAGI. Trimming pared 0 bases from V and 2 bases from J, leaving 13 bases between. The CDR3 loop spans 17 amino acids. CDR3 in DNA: TGTGCCAGCAGTTACTCGATATTGGCAGATACTAATGAAAAACTGTTTTTT. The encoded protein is CASSYSILADTNEKLFF.

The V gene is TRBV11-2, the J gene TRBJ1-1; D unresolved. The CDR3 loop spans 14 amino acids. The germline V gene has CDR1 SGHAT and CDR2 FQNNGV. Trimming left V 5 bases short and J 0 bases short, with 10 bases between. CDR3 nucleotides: TGTGCCAGCAGCCGCGTCGGGGTGAACACTGAAGCTTTCTTT. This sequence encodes CASSRVGVNTEAFF.

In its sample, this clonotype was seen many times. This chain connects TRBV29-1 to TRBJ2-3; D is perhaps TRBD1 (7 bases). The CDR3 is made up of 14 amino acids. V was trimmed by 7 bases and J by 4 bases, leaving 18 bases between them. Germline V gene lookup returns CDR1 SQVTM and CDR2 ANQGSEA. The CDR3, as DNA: TGCAGCGCCCCCCAGGGGGGCTCCTCAGATACGCAGTATTTT. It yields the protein CSAPQGGSSDTQYF.

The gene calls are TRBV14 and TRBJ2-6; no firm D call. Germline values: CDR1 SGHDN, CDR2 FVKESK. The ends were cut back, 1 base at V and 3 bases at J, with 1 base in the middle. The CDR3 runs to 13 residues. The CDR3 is CASSQVGANVLTF. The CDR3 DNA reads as TGTGCCAGCAGCCAAGTTGGGGCCAACGTCCTGACTTTC.

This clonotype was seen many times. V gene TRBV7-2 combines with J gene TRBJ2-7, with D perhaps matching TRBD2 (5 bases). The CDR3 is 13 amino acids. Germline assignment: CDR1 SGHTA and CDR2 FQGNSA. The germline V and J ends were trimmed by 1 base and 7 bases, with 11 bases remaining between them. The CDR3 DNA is TGTGCCAGCAGCTTAGACCCGCCGGGGGAGCAGTACTTC. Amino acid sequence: CASSLDPPGEQYF.

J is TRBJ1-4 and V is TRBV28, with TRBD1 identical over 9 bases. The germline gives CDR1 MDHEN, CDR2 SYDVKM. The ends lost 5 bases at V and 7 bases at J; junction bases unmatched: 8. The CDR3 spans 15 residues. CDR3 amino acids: CASSSTQGAGEKLFF. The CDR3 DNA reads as TGTGCCAGCAGTAGTACACAGGGGGCGGGTGAAAAACTGTTTTTT. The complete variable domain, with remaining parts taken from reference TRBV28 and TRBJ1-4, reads DVKVTQSSRYLVKRTGEKVFLECVQDMDHENMFWYRQDPGLGLRLIYFSYDVKMKEKGDIPEGYSVSREKKERFSLILESASTNQTSMYLCASSSTQGAGEKLFFGSGTQLSVL.

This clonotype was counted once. The DNA for the CDR3 is TGCAGTGCTAGAGATCTAACGGCTTGCGGAACTTCCTACAATGAGCAGTTCTTC. Translated, it gives CSARDLTACGTSYNEQFF. The gene calls are TRBV20-1 and TRBJ2-1; D unclear. Trimming pared 0 bases from V and 1 base from J, leaving 19 bases between. Germline CDR1 DFQATT, CDR2 SNEGSKA (reference sequence). The CDR3 spans 18 residues.

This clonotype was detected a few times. The CDR3 here is CASSYSSTAPTQYF. The CDR3 DNA follows: TGTGCCAGCAGTTACTCGAGTACAGCCCCGACGCAGTATTTT. The chain joins TRBV6-5 to TRBJ2-3, with D hard to call. Trimming removed 0 bases at V and 9 bases at J, with 13 bases between. CDR1 and CDR2 (germline): MNHEY, SVGAGI. This CDR3 has 14 amino acids.